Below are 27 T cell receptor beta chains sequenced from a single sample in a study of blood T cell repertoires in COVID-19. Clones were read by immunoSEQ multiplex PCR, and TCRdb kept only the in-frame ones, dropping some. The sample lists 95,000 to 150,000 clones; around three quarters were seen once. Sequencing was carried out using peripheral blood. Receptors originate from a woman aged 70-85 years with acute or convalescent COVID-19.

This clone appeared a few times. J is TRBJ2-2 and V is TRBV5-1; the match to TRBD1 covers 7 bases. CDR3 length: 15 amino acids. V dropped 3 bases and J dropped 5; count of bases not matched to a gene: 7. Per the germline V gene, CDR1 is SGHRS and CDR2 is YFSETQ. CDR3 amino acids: CASSSRQGTTGELFF. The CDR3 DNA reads TGCGCCAGCAGCTCTCGACAGGGAACTACCGGGGAGCTGTTTTTT.

The CDR3 DNA sequence: TGTGCCAGCAGTATCAATAGCGGTGATCTGGCGAATGAGCAGTTCTTC. Its translation: CASSINSGDLANEQFF. The V call is TRBV7-6, the J call TRBJ2-1; a possible D gene is TRBD2 (6 bases). V lost 6 bases, J lost 7 bases, and 22 bases lay in between. Germline assignment: CDR1 SGHVS and CDR2 FNYEAQ. This CDR3 region has 16 residues.

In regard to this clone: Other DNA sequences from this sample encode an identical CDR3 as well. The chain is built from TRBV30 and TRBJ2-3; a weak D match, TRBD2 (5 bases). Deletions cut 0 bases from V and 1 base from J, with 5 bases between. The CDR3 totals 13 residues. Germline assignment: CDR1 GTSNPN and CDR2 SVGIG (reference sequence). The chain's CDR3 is CAWSVAGTDTQYF. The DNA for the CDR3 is TGTGCCTGGAGTGTAGCGGGCACAGATACGCAGTATTTT.

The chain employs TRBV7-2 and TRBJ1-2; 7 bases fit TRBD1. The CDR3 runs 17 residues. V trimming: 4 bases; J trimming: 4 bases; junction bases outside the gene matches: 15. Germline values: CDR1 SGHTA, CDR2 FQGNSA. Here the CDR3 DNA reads TGTGCCAGCAGCTCCGGGGGATTCACCGGGACAGCCTATGGCTACACCTTC. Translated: CASSSGGFTGTAYGYTF.

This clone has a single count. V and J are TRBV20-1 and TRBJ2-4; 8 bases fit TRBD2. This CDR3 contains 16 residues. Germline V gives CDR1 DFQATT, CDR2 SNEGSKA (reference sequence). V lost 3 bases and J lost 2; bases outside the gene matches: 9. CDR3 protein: CSASVLAGGSKNIQYF. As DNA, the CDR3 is TGCAGTGCTAGTGTATTGGCGGGGGGTTCCAAAAACATTCAGTACTTC.

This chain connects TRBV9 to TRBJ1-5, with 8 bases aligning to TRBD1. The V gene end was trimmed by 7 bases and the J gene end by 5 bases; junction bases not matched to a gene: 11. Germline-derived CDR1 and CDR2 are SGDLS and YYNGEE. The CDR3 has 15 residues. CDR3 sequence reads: CASSRSGQGYQPQHF. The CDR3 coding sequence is TGTGCCAGCTCGAGGTCCGGACAGGGATATCAGCCCCAGCATTTT.

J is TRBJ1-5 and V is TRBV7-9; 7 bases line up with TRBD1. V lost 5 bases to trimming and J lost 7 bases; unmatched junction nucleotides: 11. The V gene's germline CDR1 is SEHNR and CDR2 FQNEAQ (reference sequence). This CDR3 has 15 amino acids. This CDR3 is CASSLGGTVGQPQHF. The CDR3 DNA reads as TGTGCCAGCAGCCTAGGAGGGACAGTGGGGCAGCCCCAGCATTTT.

Here the CDR3 DNA reads TGTGCCAGCAGTTTCAGGGGCGGTGGAAACACCATATATTTT. Encoded protein: CASSFRGGGNTIYF. This chain connects TRBV6-5 to TRBJ1-3; the D gene is possibly TRBD1 (6 bases). Trimming removed 4 bases at V and 3 bases at J, with 10 bases between. This CDR3 spans 14 amino acids. The germline gives CDR1 MNHEY, CDR2 SVGAGI.

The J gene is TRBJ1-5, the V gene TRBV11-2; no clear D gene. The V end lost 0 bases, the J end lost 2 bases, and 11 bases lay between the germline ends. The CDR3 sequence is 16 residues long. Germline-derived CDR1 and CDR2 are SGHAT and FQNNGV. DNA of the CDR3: TGTGCCAGCAGCTTAGAGGCGGGGTCGGGCAATCAGCCCCAGCATTTT. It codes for CASSLEAGSGNQPQHF.

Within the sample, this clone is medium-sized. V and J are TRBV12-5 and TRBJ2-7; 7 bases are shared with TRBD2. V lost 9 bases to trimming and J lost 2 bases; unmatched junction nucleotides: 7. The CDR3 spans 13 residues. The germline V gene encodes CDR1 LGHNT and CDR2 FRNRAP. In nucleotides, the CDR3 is TGTGCTAGCCTTGGGGGGGGAACCTACGAGCAGTACTTC. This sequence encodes CASLGGGTYEQYF. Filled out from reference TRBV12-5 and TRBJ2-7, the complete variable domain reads DARVTQTPRHKVTEMGQEVTMRCQPILGHNTVFWYRQTMMQGLELLAYFRNRAPLDDSGMPKDRFSAEMPDATLATLKIQPSEPRDSAVYFCASLGGGTYEQYFGPGTRLTVT.

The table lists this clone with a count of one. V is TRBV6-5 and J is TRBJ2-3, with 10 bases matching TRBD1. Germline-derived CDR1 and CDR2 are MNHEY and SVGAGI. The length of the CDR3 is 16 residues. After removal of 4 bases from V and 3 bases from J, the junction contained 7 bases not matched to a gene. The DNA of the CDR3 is TGTGCCAGCAGTTGGGACAGGGGAGGGAGGACAGATACGCAGTATTTT. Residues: CASSWDRGGRTDTQYF.

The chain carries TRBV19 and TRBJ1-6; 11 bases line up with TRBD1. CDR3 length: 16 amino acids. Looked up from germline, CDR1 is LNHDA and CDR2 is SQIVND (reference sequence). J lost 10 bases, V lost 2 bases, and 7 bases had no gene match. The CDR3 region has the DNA TGTGCCAGTAGTATAACCGGGACAGGGGGGAAATCACCCCTCCACTTT. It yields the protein CASSITGTGGKSPLHF.

CDR3 loop: CASSLGLRTSGRISRNEQFF. The CDR3 region has the DNA TGTGCCAGCAGCTTAGGACTCCGGACTAGCGGGAGAATCTCTCGGAATGAGCAGTTCTTC. The chain links TRBV11-3 to TRBJ2-1; TRBD2 matches 13 bases. This CDR3 region has 20 residues. In germline, CDR1 is SGHNT, CDR2 YENEEA. Losses at the gene ends were 1 base for V and 7 bases for J; bases not matched to a gene: 16. The variable domain in full, with the rest retrieved from reference TRBV11-3 and TRBJ2-1, is EAGVVQSPRYKIIEKKQPVAFWCNPISGHNTLYWYLQNLGQGPELLIRYENEEAVDDSQLPKDRFSAERLKGVDSTLKIQPAELGDSAVYLCASSLGLRTSGRISRNEQFFGPGTRLTVL.

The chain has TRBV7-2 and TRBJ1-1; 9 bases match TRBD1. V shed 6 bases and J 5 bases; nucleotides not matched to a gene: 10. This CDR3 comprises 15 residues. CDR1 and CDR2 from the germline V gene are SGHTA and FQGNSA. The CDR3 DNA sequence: TGTGCCAGCAGTTCACACACAGGGGGCAGGACTGAAGCTTTCTTT. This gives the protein CASSSHTGGRTEAFF.

The chain's CDR3 is CASSRTSNLLAQYF. The DNA of the CDR3 is TGTGCCAGCAGTCGGACTAGCAATCTCCTGGCGCAGTATTTT. This sequence joins TRBV27 and TRBJ2-3, with 8 bases matching TRBD2. CDR3 length: 14 amino acids. Germline loops: CDR1 MNHEY, CDR2 SMNVEV (reference sequence). Trimming removed 5 bases from V and 10 bases from J; junction bases left unmatched: 11.

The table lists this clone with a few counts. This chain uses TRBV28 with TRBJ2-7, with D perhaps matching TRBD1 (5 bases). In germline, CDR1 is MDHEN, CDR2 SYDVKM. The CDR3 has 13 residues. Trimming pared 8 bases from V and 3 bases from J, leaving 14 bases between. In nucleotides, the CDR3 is TGTGCCAGCCTCGGGCAGGGTGACTACGAGCAGTACTTC. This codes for CASLGQGDYEQYF.

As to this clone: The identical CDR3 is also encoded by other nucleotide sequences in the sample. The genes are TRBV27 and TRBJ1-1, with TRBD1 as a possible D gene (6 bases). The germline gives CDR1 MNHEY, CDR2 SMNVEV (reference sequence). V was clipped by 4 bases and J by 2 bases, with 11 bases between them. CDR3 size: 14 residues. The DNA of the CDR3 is TGTGCCAGCAGTTCCGGGACATCAAACACTGAAGCTTTCTTT. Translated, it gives CASSSGTSNTEAFF.

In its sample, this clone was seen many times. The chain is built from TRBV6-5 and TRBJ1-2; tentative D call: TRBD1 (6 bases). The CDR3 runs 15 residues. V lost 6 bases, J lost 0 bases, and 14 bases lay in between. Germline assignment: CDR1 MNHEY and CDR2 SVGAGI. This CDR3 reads CASSDTDSANYGYTF. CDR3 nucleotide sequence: TGTGCCAGCAGCGATACGGACAGCGCTAACTATGGCTACACCTTC.

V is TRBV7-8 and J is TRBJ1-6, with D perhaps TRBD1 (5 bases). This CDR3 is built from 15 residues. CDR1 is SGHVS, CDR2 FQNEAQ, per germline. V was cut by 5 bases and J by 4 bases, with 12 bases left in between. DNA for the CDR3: TGTGCCAGCAGCCAACAGGCGATATATAATTCACCCCTCCACTTT. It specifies CASSQQAIYNSPLHF.

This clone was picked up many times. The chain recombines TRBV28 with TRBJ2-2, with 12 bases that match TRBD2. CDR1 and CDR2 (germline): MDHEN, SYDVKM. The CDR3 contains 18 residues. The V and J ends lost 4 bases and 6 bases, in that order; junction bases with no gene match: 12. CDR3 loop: CASSSTGAGTSGSGELFF. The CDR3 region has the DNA TGTGCCAGCAGTTCCACGGGGGCTGGGACTAGCGGGTCCGGGGAGCTGTTTTTT.

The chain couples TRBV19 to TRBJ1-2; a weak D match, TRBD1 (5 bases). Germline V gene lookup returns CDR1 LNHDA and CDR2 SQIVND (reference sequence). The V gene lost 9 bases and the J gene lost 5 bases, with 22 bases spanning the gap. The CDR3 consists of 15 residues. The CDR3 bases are TGTGCCAGCCTCTCCCAGGGTAGGGGAACTTATGGCTACACCTTC. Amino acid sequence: CASLSQGRGTYGYTF.

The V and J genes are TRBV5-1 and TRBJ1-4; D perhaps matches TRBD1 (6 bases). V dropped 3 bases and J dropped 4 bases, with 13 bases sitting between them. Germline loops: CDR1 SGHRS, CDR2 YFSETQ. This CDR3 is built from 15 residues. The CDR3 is CASSWKTGRNEKLFF. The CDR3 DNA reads TGCGCCAGCAGCTGGAAGACAGGACGTAATGAAAAACTGTTTTTT. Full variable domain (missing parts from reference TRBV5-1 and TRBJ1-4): KAGVTQTPRYLIKTRGQQVTLSCSPISGHRSVSWYQQTPGQGLQFLFEYFSETQRNKGNFPGRFSGRQFSNSRSEMNVSTLELGDSALYLCASSWKTGRNEKLFFGSGTQLSVL.

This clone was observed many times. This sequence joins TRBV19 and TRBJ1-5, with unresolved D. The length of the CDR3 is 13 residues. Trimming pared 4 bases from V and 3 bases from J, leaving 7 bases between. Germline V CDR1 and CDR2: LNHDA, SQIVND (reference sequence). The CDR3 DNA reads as TGTGCCAGTAGTAGGGAGATCAATCAGCCCCAGCATTTT. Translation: CASSREINQPQHF. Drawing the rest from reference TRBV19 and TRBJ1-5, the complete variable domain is DGGITQSPKYLFRKEGQNVTLSCEQNLNHDAMYWYRQDPGQGLRLIYYSQIVNDFQKGDIAEGYSVSREKKESFPLTVTSAQKNPTAFYLCASSREINQPQHFGDGTRLSIL.

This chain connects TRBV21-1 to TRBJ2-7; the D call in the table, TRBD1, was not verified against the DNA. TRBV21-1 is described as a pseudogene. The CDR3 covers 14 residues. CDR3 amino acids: CASTPGQGKNEQYF. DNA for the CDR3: TGTGCCAGCACCCCGGGACAGGGGAAAAACGAGCAGTACTTC.

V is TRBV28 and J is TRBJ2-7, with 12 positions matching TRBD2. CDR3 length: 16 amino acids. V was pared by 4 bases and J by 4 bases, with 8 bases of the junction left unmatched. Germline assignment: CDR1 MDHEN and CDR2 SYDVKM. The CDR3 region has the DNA TGTGCCAGCAGTTCCCCTAGCGGGAGGGCCAGTTACGAGCAGTACTTC. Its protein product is CASSSPSGRASYEQYF.

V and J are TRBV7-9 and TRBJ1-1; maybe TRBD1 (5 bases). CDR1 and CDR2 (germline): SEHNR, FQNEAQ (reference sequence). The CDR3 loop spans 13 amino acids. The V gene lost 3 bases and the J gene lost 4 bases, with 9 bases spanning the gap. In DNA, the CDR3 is TGTGCCAGCAGCTTTGGGCAGGGCACTGAAGCTTTCTTT. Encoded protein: CASSFGQGTEAFF.

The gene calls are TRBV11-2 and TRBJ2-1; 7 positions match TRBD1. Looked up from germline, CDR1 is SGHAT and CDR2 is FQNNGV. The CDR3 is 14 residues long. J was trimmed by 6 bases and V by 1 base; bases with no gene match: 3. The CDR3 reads CASSLGAGGNEQFF. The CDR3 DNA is TGTGCCAGCAGCTTAGGTGCAGGGGGCAATGAGCAGTTCTTC. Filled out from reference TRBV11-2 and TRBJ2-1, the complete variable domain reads EAGVAQSPRYKIIEKRQSVAFWCNPISGHATLYWYQQILGQGPKLLIQFQNNGVVDDSQLPKDRFSAERLKGVDSTLKIQPAKLEDSAVYLCASSLGAGGNEQFFGPGTRLTVL.